This T cell receptor beta chain was recovered during a study of T cells after posttransplantation cyclophosphamide. Profiled with immunoSEQ multiplex PCR; TCRdb holds only in-frame clones, not every one. The sample lists 20,000 or so clones, less than 90% occurring once. Points from the study as a whole: TRB overlap between skin or GI tissue T cells and blood was limited. Recipient CMV seropositivity and CMV reactivation strongly tracked TRB clonality.

The CDR3 is 17 residues long. Trimming at V came to 5 bases and at J to 0 bases, leaving 7 bases not matched to a gene. The germline gives CDR1 MNHEY, CDR2 SMNVEV (reference sequence). Busulfan-fludarabine conditioning, marrow transplant, and cyclophosphamide on days +3 and +4 were administered. Details on this clone: The antigen remains undetermined.

This chain links TRBV27 with TRBJ1-6, with TRBD1 matching 7 bases. The clonotype was recovered from a female patient between 30 and 39 years old who received an allogeneic stem cell transplant from an unrelated donor, was CMV-positive, and had no GVHD. Some T cells may have originated in the graft donor. The sample consisted of PBMCs, taken after allogeneic stem cell transplant with posttransplant cyclophosphamide. The CDR3 region has the DNA TGTGCCAGCAGTGGCTCAGGGGACAGCTCCTATAATTCACCCCTCCACTTT. Encoded protein: CASSGSGDSSYNSPLHF.